This T cell receptor (beta chain) was recovered during a study of blood T cell repertoires in COVID-19. The CDR3 loop spans 13 amino acids. The V gene's germline CDR1 is SGHRS and CDR2 YFSETQ. The V end was cut by 1 base, the J end by 3 bases, with 7 bases between. Per the authors' pipeline: Amplifying reference gene primers gave estimates of nucleated cell counts. Assay: immunoSEQ multiplex PCR; the TCRdb copy retains only in-frame clones and omits some. The V and J calls and clone size were taken over from that table, and D and trimming were inferred from the DNA. The table shows 200,000 to 300,000 clones, with under 90% occurring only once.

This receptor was obtained from a woman aged 25-40 years with acute COVID-19. This rearrangement joins TRBV5-1 to TRBJ1-1; maybe TRBD1 (6 bases). Specimen: PBMCs or T cells enriched from blood (not recorded which). CDR3 coding DNA: TGCGCCAGCAGCTTGAACAGGGACACTGAAGCTTTCTTT. Translated, it gives CASSLNRDTEAFF. Filled out from reference TRBV5-1 and TRBJ1-1, the complete variable domain reads KAGVTQTPRYLIKTRGQQVTLSCSPISGHRSVSWYQQTPGQGLQFLFEYFSETQRNKGNFPGRFSGRQFSNSRSEMNVSTLELGDSALYLCASSLNRDTEAFFGQGTRLTVV.